The subject of this entry is one T cell receptor (beta chain). This entry comes from a study of blood T cell repertoires in COVID-19. The CDR3 is 17 residues long. Trimming stripped 4 bases from V and 2 bases from J, with 20 bases between. Germline CDR1 reads SEHNR; CDR2 reads FQNEAQ (reference sequence). Sequencing was performed with immunoSEQ multiplex PCR; in TCRdb, only in-frame clones are kept and a portion is missing. Found here are approximately 210,000 clones, 80% to 90% of them singletons; the top ten hold approximately 1.5%. The TCR comes from a man aged 18 to 29 with active or convalescent COVID-19. This rearrangement joins TRBV7-9 to TRBJ2-5; a weak D match, TRBD2 (6 bases). Sequencing was carried out using peripheral blood. The CDR3 loop reads CASSSQFGGGRQETQYF. The CDR3 region has the DNA TGTGCCAGCAGCTCCCAATTTGGCGGAGGGAGACAAGAGACCCAGTACTTC.